Listed here are 13 T cell receptor beta chains from one sample, sequenced in a study of T-cell reconstitution after alpha-beta-depleted transplantation in children. Preparing the TCRbeta library involved the use of unique molecular identifiers. TCRdb re-derived calls from the PCR reads in MiXCR, one entry per CDR3 protein. The table has hundreds of thousands of distinct CDR3 sequences, around 13% seen once. Sequences were derived from PBMCs, sampled before TCRalphabeta/CD19-depleted stem cell transplant. The receptors derive from a girl aged 2-15 years with congenital amegakaryocytic thrombocytopenia, due to receive a stem cell transplant.

The chain combines TRBV21-1 with TRBJ2-7. TRBV21-1 is marked as a pseudogene. The CDR3 runs to 14 residues. The CDR3 loop is CASSKGVSAYEQYF. CDR3 sequence (DNA): TGTGCCAGCAGCAAAGGGGTCAGTGCCTACGAGCAGTACTTC.

The chain links TRBV12-3 or TRBV12-4 to TRBJ2-7; 7 positions agree with TRBD1. Germline trimming cut 5 bases from V and 7 bases from J; bases unmatched to any gene: 17. CDR3 length: 16 residues. The CDR3 sequence: CASSPPSGTVTPEQYF. For the CDR3, the DNA is TGTGCCAGCAGTCCACCGTCCGGGACAGTCACACCAGAGCAGTACTTC.

Regarding this clonotype: Just one base apart from a much larger clone, this may be a read error. CDR3 bases: TGTGCCATCAATCCCGGGACAGGCTATGGCTACACCTTC. The encoded protein is CAINPGTGYGYTF. This sequence joins TRBV10-3 and TRBJ1-2, with 8 bases matching TRBD1. After removal of 7 bases from V and 4 bases from J, the junction contained 5 bases not matched to a gene. This CDR3 has 13 residues. CDR1 is ENHRY and CDR2 is SYGVKD in the germline V gene.

The chain is built from TRBV3-1 and TRBJ1-2; 8 positions match TRBD1. V lost 4 bases and J lost 6; bases outside the gene matches: 7. This CDR3 is 14 amino acids long. In germline, CDR1 is LGHDT, CDR2 YNNKEL (reference sequence). For the CDR3, the DNA is TGTGCCAGCAGCCTACCGGGACAGGAGGATGGCTACACCTTC. It is translated as CASSLPGQEDGYTF.

This clonotype was recorded at least ten times. The gene calls are TRBV20-1 and TRBJ1-2; no clear D. Trimming left V 5 bases short and J 2 bases short, with 9 bases between. CDR1 is DFQATT, CDR2 SNEGSKA, per germline (reference sequence). The CDR3 sequence is 12 residues long. Written as DNA, the CDR3 is TGCAGTGCTTACCTCCCCAACTATGGCTACACCTTC. Translation gives CSAYLPNYGYTF.

Notes on this clonotype: This may arise from a read error, as a much more abundant clone is one base away. No conserved phenylalanine or tryptophan ends this CDR3, so it is likely a read error. The chain employs TRBV12-3 or TRBV12-4 and TRBJ2-7; no clear D gene. V lost 6 bases and J 0 bases, leaving 9 bases between the germline ends. The CDR3 totals 13 residues. The CDR3 is CASRDLSSYEQYI. CDR3 sequence (DNA): TGTGCCAGCAGGGACCTAAGCTCCTACGAGCAGTACATC.

This clonotype was counted ten times or more. V and J are TRBV29-1 and TRBJ2-1; D is unclear. This CDR3 comprises 13 residues. Trimming removed 6 bases from V and 0 bases from J, with 9 bases in between. Germline CDR1 reads SQVTM; CDR2 reads ANQGSEA. Written as DNA, the CDR3 is TGCAGCGTCCTCCCACTCTCCTACAATGAGCAGTTCTTC. Residues: CSVLPLSYNEQFF.

This clonotype was recorded many times. The chain uses TRBV12-3 or TRBV12-4 and TRBJ2-1, with 10 bases aligning to TRBD2. V lost 2 bases, J lost 6 bases, and 4 bases stayed unmatched. The CDR3 is 15 amino acids. This chain's CDR3 is CASSLSSGRGNEQFF. In nucleotides, the CDR3 is TGTGCCAGCAGTTTATCTAGCGGGAGAGGCAATGAGCAGTTCTTC.

This clonotype came up a few times. V is TRBV7-9 and J is TRBJ2-4, with 8 nucleotides matching TRBD2. Germline V gives CDR1 SEHNR, CDR2 FQNEAQ (reference sequence). V dropped 3 bases and J dropped 6; count of bases not matched to a gene: 7. There are 15 residues in the CDR3. The chain's CDR3 is CASSFFETSANIQYF. In DNA, the CDR3 is TGTGCCAGCAGCTTTTTCGAGACTAGCGCAAACATTCAGTACTTC.

CDR3 DNA sequence: TGCAGTGCTCCCAATCCCCTAGCGGGAGTCTCCGGGGAGCTGTTTTTT. Its protein product is CSAPNPLAGVSGELFF. V is TRBV20-1 and J is TRBJ2-2; 10 bases are shared with TRBD2. The J segment lost 6 bases and the V segment lost 5 bases, leaving 12 bases of the junction unmatched. This CDR3 is 16 amino acids long. Germline CDR1 is DFQATT and CDR2 is SNEGSKA (reference sequence).

This clonotype was recorded at least ten times. V usage is TRBV12-3 or TRBV12-4 and J usage is TRBJ2-1; D is unresolved. CDR3 length equals 13 residues. Trimming removed 5 bases from V and 12 bases from J, with 17 bases in between. The CDR3 reads CASSPRESSRQFF. In nucleotides, the CDR3 is TGTGCCAGCAGTCCCCGAGAGAGTAGTCGGCAGTTCTTC.

This chain links TRBV28 with TRBJ2-3; TRBD2 matches 14 bases. CDR1 and CDR2 (germline): MDHEN, SYDVKM. This CDR3 has 19 amino acids. Germline trimming cut 6 bases from V and 4 bases from J; bases unmatched to any gene: 15. CDR3 coding DNA: TGTGCCAGCAGCCCCAGGACTAGCGGGAGGAACCTAATGGCAGATACGCAGTATTTT. Amino acids: CASSPRTSGRNLMADTQYF.

This clonotype was counted ten times or more. The rearrangement links TRBV29-1 to TRBJ1-5, with D hard to call. V lost 4 bases and J 9 bases, leaving 25 bases between the germline ends. There are 16 residues in the CDR3. In germline, CDR1 is SQVTM, CDR2 ANQGSEA. The CDR3 reads CSVGEGDIYGPGPQHF. CDR3 nucleotides: TGCAGCGTTGGTGAGGGAGATATTTATGGCCCGGGGCCCCAGCATTTT. The full variable domain, in which reference TRBV29-1 and TRBJ1-5 provide the parts outside the CDR3, is SAVISQKPSRDICQRGTSLTIQCQVDSQVTMMFWYRQQPGQSLTLIATANQGSEATYESGFVIDKFPISRPNLTFSTLTVSNMSPEDSSIYLCSVGEGDIYGPGPQHFGDGTRLSIL.